This TCR beta chain was found in a study of T-cell reconstitution after alpha-beta-depleted transplantation in children. Germline V gives CDR1 KGHSH, CDR2 LQKENI. The J segment lost 5 bases and the V segment lost 6 bases, leaving 11 bases of the junction unmatched. The CDR3 spans 16 residues. TCRbeta library preparation incorporated unique molecular identifiers. MiXCR, run by TCRdb on the PCR reads, gives a single entry per CDR3 protein. The sample carries around 360,000 distinct CDR3 sequences, about a tenth recorded once. The rearrangement joins TRBV18 to TRBJ2-2, with TRBD2 identical over 8 bases. The specimen was PBMCs from the stem cell graft donor, collected from the stem cell graft. This TCR was sampled from a human donor who donated a stem cell graft to a child with acute lymphoblastic leukemia. CDR3: CASSPVTSGPTGELFF. The CDR3 region has the DNA TGTGCCAGCTCCCCCGTTACTAGCGGCCCAACCGGGGAGCTGTTTTTT.